The clone carrying this TCR beta chain showed up just a few times. As yet, its antigen is unknown. The CDR3 consists of 12 residues. Trimming stripped 0 bases from V and 4 bases from J, with 4 bases between. Germline CDR1 reads SGHVS; CDR2 reads FQNEAQ. The sample originates from a study of T-cell memory formation after mild COVID-19. TCRdb re-called the 5' RACE reads with MiXCR, one entry per CDR3 protein. The table has approximately 170,000 distinct CDR3 sequences, 10% to 15% seen once. Study outcomes and limitations: Confirmation was lacking for SARS-CoV-2 specificity of second-wave clones that peaked on day 37. Clones contracting across day 15 to 85 had a balanced CD4/CD8 profile; later expanding clones leaned CD4+.

This sequence joins TRBV7-8 and TRBJ2-7, with no clear D. Sequencing used PBMCs or a T cell subset sorted from them (not recorded which). The TCR comes from a man between 18 and 29 years old who had mild COVID-19 (a few samples of this study predate the infection). Cell type and time point are not known. For the CDR3, the DNA is TGTGCCAGCAGCTTAGCGCAGTACGAGCAGTACTTC. Protein: CASSLAQYEQYF.